The present TCR beta chain was sequenced within a study of CD8 T cells in ankylosing spondylitis. Whole-study results and caveats: Prior literature has documented some motif variants in synovial fluid and blood from reactive arthritis. As reported, disease-linked clones showed significant enrichment in matched ankylosing spondylitis synovial fluid.

Many counts were recorded for this clonotype. What it recognizes is unknown. A quantitative 5'-RACE method, one with molecular barcodes, was used to make TCR beta libraries. TCRdb reprocessed the 5' RACE reads via MiXCR and lists one record per CDR3 protein. The sample holds tens of thousands of distinct CDR3 sequences, under 5.5% seen once. Germline V gene sequence: CDR1 SQVTM, CDR2 ANQGSEA. The CDR3 is made up of 14 amino acids. The V gene end was trimmed by 4 bases and the J gene end by 7 bases; junction bases not matched to a gene: 4. This chain joins TRBV29-1 and TRBJ2-2; 12 bases agree with TRBD1. The source material was blood, either unsorted or a sorted T cell fraction (not recorded which). The receptor was derived from a male donor with ankylosing spondylitis or in good health (not recorded which). CDR3 region: CSVGGTGGYGELFF. In nucleotides, the CDR3 is TGCAGCGTTGGTGGGACAGGGGGCTACGGGGAGCTGTTTTTT.